A selection of T cell receptor beta chains follows, all from one sample in a study of blood T cell repertoires in COVID-19. Here immunoSEQ multiplex PCR was the method, and the copy in TCRdb shows in-frame clones only, minus some. Here the sample spans some 83,000 clones, approximately 86% being singletons. Material for sequencing was peripheral blood. The receptors were gathered from a man older than 75 with active or convalescent COVID-19. The CDR3 runs from the conserved cysteine through the conserved F or W. Each record gives: CDR3 DNA, CDR3 protein, clone size, V gene, D gene, J gene. The D gene is left open where the match is weak. Clone size is not always given. Where it is, it says once, few, many or a class for expanded clones.

TGTGCCAGCAGCTCTGGGAACAGGGTTAACTATGGCTACACCTTC | CASSSGNRVNYGYTF | NA | TRBV7-9 | NA | TRBJ1-2
TGTGCCAGCAGCCAAGACAGACATCGACCCGAATACACAGATACGCAGTATTTT | CASSQDRHRPEYTDTQYF | NA | TRBV3-1/TRBV3-2 | NA | TRBJ2-3
TGCGCCAGCAGCGAGCTTGCAACTAATGAAAAACTGTTTTTT | CASSELATNEKLFF | once | TRBV5-1 | NA | TRBJ1-4
TGTGCCAGCAGCCTGGACAGGGCCACCTACAATGAGCAGTTCTTC | CASSLDRATYNEQFF | NA | TRBV7-6 | TRBD1 | TRBJ2-1
TGTGCCAGCAGCCAAGGCTCTAGCCCCGGGGAGCTGTTTTTT | CASSQGSSPGELFF | NA | TRBV3-1/TRBV3-2 | NA | TRBJ2-2
TGCGCCAGCAGTCCGCAACGGGGTCCCACTGAAGCTTTCTTT | CASSPQRGPTEAFF | NA | TRBV5-1 | NA | TRBJ1-1
TGTGCCAGCAGCTTTACAGGGGTATTGAACACTGAAGCTTTCTTT | CASSFTGVLNTEAFF | NA | TRBV7-9 | TRBD1 | TRBJ1-1
TGTGCCAGTAGCATCTCACAGGGGGCGCGAACTGAAGCTTTCTTT | CASSISQGARTEAFF | few | TRBV19 | TRBD1 | TRBJ1-1
TGTGCCAGCACCCGGGTGAGGGGGTCTGAAGCTTTCTTT | CASTRVRGSEAFF | once | TRBV6-5 | NA | TRBJ1-1
TGTGCCAGCAGGAAAGCGGGAGTCGGGGGTAACTATGGCTACACCTTC | CASRKAGVGGNYGYTF | NA | TRBV28 | NA | TRBJ1-2
TGTGCCAGTCGCAAGGAGGGGACCACAGATACGCAGTATTTT | CASRKEGTTDTQYF | NA | TRBV19 | NA | TRBJ2-3